This TCR beta chain originates from a study of graft-versus-host responses after intestinal transplantation. Study background: Transplant types were multivisceral, liver-intestinal, or isolated intestinal. The recipients all started with anti-thymocyte globulin induction and then took tacrolimus and steroids for about three years.

V lost 5 bases and J lost 7, with 15 bases in between. Germline CDR1 SEHNR, CDR2 FQNEAQ (reference sequence). The CDR3 length is 14 residues. Comment on this clone: What it recognizes is unknown.

Overall study findings and caveats: The authors found GvH clones in recipient marrow, some appearing first in ileum or blood. After transplant, early declines in HvG clones were associated with peak levels of circulating GvH clones.

Profiled with immunoSEQ multiplex PCR; TCRdb holds only in-frame clones, not every one. The table lists some 85,000 clones, about nine tenths of them singletons, with about 8% in the top ten. V and J are TRBV7-9 and TRBJ2-1; D call uncertain. The receptor comes from a human donor who was the organ donor for an intestinal transplant. The sample was unstimulated CD8+ T cells sorted from spleen or lymph node cells, taken before transplant. The CDR3 sequence is CASSPTLGENEQFF. In nucleotides, the CDR3 is TGTGCCAGCAGCCCGACCCTTGGCGAAAATGAGCAGTTCTTC.